This TCR beta chain was sequenced during a study of identical twins. The CDR3 has 15 amino acids. Unmatched junction bases numbered 2, after V lost 4 bases and J lost 2 bases. The germline CDR1 and CDR2 sequences are SEHNR and FQNEAQ (reference sequence). TCRdb fed the 5' RACE reads into MiXCR, producing one record per CDR3 protein. Seen here are approximately 700,000 distinct CDR3 sequences, 15% to 20% observed once, and the top ten hold approximately 14%. In this sample, this clonotype turned up a few times. The data also belong to a second study, concerning T cells expressing NK-cell markers. This second report adds: The eight sequenced donors comprised seven who were HCMV-seropositive and one who was seronegative.

The sequenced sample consisted of PBMCs. The receptor was derived from a woman aged 18-29 years in good health. V gene TRBV7-9 combines with J gene TRBJ2-2; 9 nucleotides line up with TRBD2. CDR3 region: CASSWGLANTGELFF. CDR3 DNA: TGTGCCAGCAGCTGGGGACTAGCCAACACCGGGGAGCTGTTTTTT.